These T cell receptor beta chains were read from a single sample in a study of brain metastases from non-small cell lung cancer. Produced via immunoSEQ multiplex PCR; TCRdb's table is partial and in-frame only. Of under 2,500 clones listed, around 90% are singletons. Sequencing was performed on primary lung tumor tissue. These receptors were taken from a donor aged 40 or over with non-small cell lung cancer. Both conserved end residues are part of each CDR3. A D gene is named only where the DNA matches it firmly. Clone sizes are given selectively: once, few, many, or a class where the clone is expanded.

abundance: -
j_gene: TRBJ1-2
v_gene: TRBV10-1
d_gene: TRBD1
CDR3aa: CASSVDREYGYTF
CDR3nt: TGCGCCAGCAGTGTGGACAGGGAATATGGCTACACCTTC

abundance: once
j_gene: TRBJ1-3
v_gene: TRBV7-2
d_gene: -
CDR3aa: CASSFSAASGNTIYF
CDR3nt: TGTGCCAGCAGCTTTTCAGCGGCCTCTGGAAACACCATATATTTT

abundance: -
j_gene: TRBJ2-1
v_gene: TRBV27
d_gene: -
CDR3aa: CASSLWSARNEQFF
CDR3nt: TGTGCCAGCAGTTTATGGAGCGCCCGCAATGAGCAGTTCTTC

abundance: -
j_gene: TRBJ1-6
v_gene: TRBV15
d_gene: -
CDR3aa: CATRRGADNSPLHF
CDR3nt: TGTGCCACCAGGCGGGGGGCGGATAATTCACCCCTCCACTTT

abundance: -
j_gene: TRBJ2-3
v_gene: TRBV27
d_gene: -
CDR3aa: CASSFRISSTLGGGATDTQYF
CDR3nt: TGTGCCAGCAGTTTCAGAATTAGCTCCACATTAGGGGGGGGAGCGACAGATACGCAGTATTTT

abundance: -
j_gene: TRBJ2-3
v_gene: TRBV6-5
d_gene: TRBD2
CDR3aa: CASSSSGGSTDTQYF
CDR3nt: TGTGCCAGCAGTTCGAGCGGGGGCAGCACAGATACGCAGTATTTT

abundance: -
j_gene: TRBJ1-2
v_gene: TRBV10-2
d_gene: -
CDR3aa: CASSERAEKRGYTF
CDR3nt: TGCGCCAGCAGTGAAAGGGCCGAGAAACGAGGCTACACCTTC

abundance: -
j_gene: TRBJ2-1
v_gene: TRBV7-3
d_gene: TRBD2
CDR3aa: CASSKTSPQPNEQFF
CDR3nt: TGTGCCAGCAGCAAGACTAGCCCTCAACCCAATGAGCAGTTCTTC

abundance: -
j_gene: TRBJ2-1
v_gene: TRBV3-1/TRBV3-2
d_gene: -
CDR3aa: CASSLGGVREQFF
CDR3nt: TGTGCCAGCAGCCTCGGAGGGGTCAGGGAGCAGTTCTTC

abundance: few
j_gene: TRBJ2-4
v_gene: TRBV4-3
d_gene: -
CDR3aa: CASSQDSGSGAKNIQYF
CDR3nt: TGCGCCAGCAGCCAAGATAGTGGCAGCGGGGCCAAAAACATTCAGTACTTC

abundance: -
j_gene: TRBJ1-5
v_gene: TRBV6-8
d_gene: TRBD1
CDR3aa: CASSLKQGAGQPQHF
CDR3nt: TGTGCCAGCAGCCTTAAACAGGGGGCCGGGCAGCCCCAGCATTTT